The 10 T cell receptor beta chains presented below share a single source sample, sequenced in a study of response to subunit inactivated influenza vaccine. A single record per CDR3 protein comes from TCRdb applying MiXCR to the RT-PCR reads. Among about 610,000 distinct CDR3 sequences, 14% were seen once, and the ten largest hold roughly 10%. Sequencing was performed on PBMCs from blood, taken approximately 12 days after vaccination. The origin of the receptors is a man aged 50 to 60 who received an inactivated influenza vaccine.

V and J are TRBV27 and TRBJ2-7, with D perhaps matching TRBD1 (6 bases). Trimming pared 3 bases from V and 3 bases from J, leaving 18 bases between. The CDR3 sequence is 16 residues long. The V gene's germline CDR1 is MNHEY and CDR2 SMNVEV (reference sequence). The CDR3 here is CASSFKGQPGLYEQYF. Here the CDR3 DNA reads TGTGCCAGCAGTTTCAAAGGACAGCCCGGCCTCTACGAGCAGTACTTC.

Only a few counts were recorded for this clonotype. V is TRBV4-2 and J is TRBJ2-1; no definite D call. Germline V gene lookup returns CDR1 LGHNA and CDR2 YNFKEQ. Trimming took 10 bases from V and 3 from J, leaving 19 bases between them. The CDR3 contains 15 residues. The CDR3 sequence: CAMGPGLLCYNEQFF. The CDR3 coding sequence is TGTGCCATGGGCCCCGGGCTCCTCTGCTACAATGAGCAGTTCTTC.

The chain has TRBV20-1 and TRBJ2-3; TRBD2 matches 10 bases. The CDR3 is 15 amino acids. The ends lost 6 bases at V and 6 bases at J; junction bases unmatched: 12. CDR1 DFQATT and CDR2 SNEGSKA come from the germline V gene (reference sequence). In nucleotides, the CDR3 is TGCAGTGCGGGGGGGACTAGCGTAGTTGGGGATACGCAGTATTTT. This sequence encodes CSAGGTSVVGDTQYF.

This clonotype appeared a few times. CDR3 DNA sequence: TGCAGCGTAACCGGGACAATGCAAGAGACCCAGTACTTC. This translates into CSVTGTMQETQYF. This rearrangement joins TRBV29-1 to TRBJ2-5; possibly TRBD1 for D (6 bases). Germline values: CDR1 SQVTM, CDR2 ANQGSEA. CDR3 size: 13 residues. The ends were cut back, 6 bases at V and 2 bases at J, with 13 bases in the middle.

This chain joins TRBV6-1 and TRBJ1-5; 8 nucleotides align to TRBD1. Germline CDR1 is MNHNS and CDR2 is SASEGT. V lost 6 bases, J lost 2 bases, and 6 bases stayed unmatched. The CDR3 is 15 amino acids. The CDR3 sequence: CASRSTGAGNQPQHF. For the CDR3, the DNA is TGTGCCAGCAGATCGACAGGGGCAGGCAATCAGCCCCAGCATTTT.

This clonotype was counted a few times. CDR3: CASTFGRQPQHF. The CDR3 nucleotides are TGTGCCAGCACCTTCGGTCGTCAGCCCCAGCATTTT. The rearrangement joins TRBV12-3 or TRBV12-4 to TRBJ1-5, with D unclear. This CDR3 region has 12 residues. Trimming removed 7 bases at V and 6 bases at J, with 10 bases between.

This clonotype was recorded at least ten times. V is TRBV5-1 and J is TRBJ2-3; 10 positions agree with TRBD2. The CDR3 is 15 amino acids. From germline, CDR1 is SGHRS and CDR2 YFSETQ. J lost 3 bases, V lost 6 bases, and 7 bases had no gene match. CDR3 DNA: TGCGCCAGCACTACTAGCGGGGTCAGAACAGATACGCAGTATTTT. Translating gives CASTTSGVRTDTQYF.

The V call is TRBV5-1, the J call TRBJ2-1; 7 nucleotides align to TRBD2. CDR3 length equals 17 residues. Per the germline V gene, CDR1 is SGHRS and CDR2 is YFSETQ. J gave up 4 bases and V 4 bases, and 14 bases lay outside the gene matches. The CDR3 nucleotides read TGCGCCAGCAGCCCCGACCCCTCTAGCGGAAAATACAATGAGCAGTTCTTC. Residues: CASSPDPSSGKYNEQFF. The full variable domain, completed using reference TRBV5-1 and TRBJ2-1, is KAGVTQTPRYLIKTRGQQVTLSCSPISGHRSVSWYQQTPGQGLQFLFEYFSETQRNKGNFPGRFSGRQFSNSRSEMNVSTLELGDSALYLCASSPDPSSGKYNEQFFGPGTRLTVL.

The rearrangement links TRBV28 to TRBJ1-6; the match to TRBD1 covers 7 bases. Germline assignment: CDR1 MDHEN and CDR2 SYDVKM. The CDR3 totals 17 residues. The junction had 12 bases not matched to a gene; V was cut back by 7 bases and J by 3 bases. CDR3 bases: TGTGCCAGCATAAGGACAGGTTCCACTTTCTATAATTCACCCCTCCACTTT. It encodes CASIRTGSTFYNSPLHF.

This clonotype was counted between two and nine times. This chain connects TRBV19 to TRBJ2-1; 12 bases are shared with TRBD1. Per germline, CDR1 LNHDA and CDR2 SQIVND (reference sequence). V lost 3 bases to trimming and J lost 7 bases; unmatched junction nucleotides: 4. This CDR3 region has 15 residues. The CDR3 here is CASSIWDRGRNEQFF. The CDR3 DNA is TGTGCCAGTAGTATCTGGGACAGGGGGCGAAATGAGCAGTTCTTC.